These 9 T cell receptor beta chains originate from one sample sequenced in a study of sequential checkpoint blockade in melanoma. The repertoire was sequenced with immunoSEQ multiplex PCR; TCRdb's copy has only in-frame clones and lacks some. The table shows tens of thousands of clones, with roughly 86% occurring only once. Described treatment: randomized to nivolumab then ipilimumab (arm A) or the reverse (arm B). Source: CD8+ T cells sorted from blood (inferred from file names), taken from a patient given nivolumab and ipilimumab in sequence. These TCRs come from a human donor with melanoma.

A few counts support this clone. The genes are TRBV7-9 and TRBJ1-1; 7 nucleotides agree with TRBD1. The CDR3 runs to 15 residues. CDR1 is SEHNR and CDR2 is FQNEAQ in the germline V gene (reference sequence). The ends lost 5 bases at V and 1 base at J; junction bases unmatched: 7. CDR3 nucleotides: TGTGCCAGCAGCCCTCAGGAGGGGGCGAACACTGAAGCTTTCTTT. Protein product: CASSPQEGANTEAFF. Together with reference TRBV7-9 and TRBJ1-1, the CDR3 gives the full variable domain: DTGVSQNPRHKITKRGQNVTFRCDPISEHNRLYWYRQTLGQGPEFLTYFQNEAQLEKSRLLSDRFSAERPKGSFSTLEIQRTEQGDSAMYLCASSPQEGANTEAFFGQGTRLTVV.

The rearrangement links TRBV7-2 to TRBJ1-3; tentative D call: TRBD1 (5 bases). Germline assignment: CDR1 SGHTA and CDR2 FQGNSA. This CDR3 is 15 amino acids long. Trimming removed 6 bases from V and 8 bases from J, with 20 bases in between. CDR3: CASSLRGSTGDTIYF. The CDR3 nucleotides are TGTGCCAGCAGTCTTCGTGGCAGCACGGGGGACACCATATATTTT. Complete variable domain (other parts from reference TRBV7-2 and TRBJ1-3): GAGVSQSPSNKVTEKGKDVELRCDPISGHTALYWYRQSLGQGLEFLIYFQGNSAPDKSGLPSDRFSAERTGGSVSTLTIQRTQQEDSAVYLCASSLRGSTGDTIYFGEGSWLTVV.

This clone showed up just a few times. V gene TRBV28 combines with J gene TRBJ1-5, with TRBD1 matching over 7 bases. Germline-derived CDR1 and CDR2 are MDHEN and SYDVKM. Germline trimming cut 6 bases from V and 4 bases from J; bases unmatched to any gene: 6. The CDR3 runs to 14 residues. The CDR3 DNA reads TGTGCCAGCAGCTTAGCAGGGGGTAATCAGCCCCAGCATTTT. Translating gives CASSLAGGNQPQHF.

In its sample, this clone was seen once. The chain combines TRBV6-6 with TRBJ2-1, with D possibly being TRBD2 (6 bases). The CDR3 length is 15 residues. Germline V CDR1 and CDR2: MNHNY, SVGAGI (reference sequence). V lost 6 bases to trimming and J lost 5 bases, with 17 bases between them. The CDR3 DNA follows: TGTGCCAGCAGGGAGGGTAAAACTTCCCACAATGAGCAGTTCTTC. Protein: CASREGKTSHNEQFF.

This rearrangement joins TRBV28 to TRBJ2-7; no reliable D call. The ends were cut back, 4 bases at V and 2 bases at J, with 6 bases in the middle. The germline V gene has CDR1 MDHEN and CDR2 SYDVKM. The CDR3 has 12 residues. The DNA of the CDR3 is TGTGCCAGCAGTTACTCCGCCTACGAGCAGTACTTC. Residues: CASSYSAYEQYF.

This clone appeared a few times. The rearrangement links TRBV19 to TRBJ2-1; the D is unclear. Trimming removed 4 bases at V and 6 bases at J, with 10 bases between. Germline loops: CDR1 LNHDA, CDR2 SQIVND (reference sequence). CDR3 length: 13 amino acids. The CDR3 here is CASSRGSFNEQFF. Here the CDR3 DNA reads TGTGCCAGTAGTAGAGGTAGTTTCAATGAGCAGTTCTTC.

The chain combines TRBV18 with TRBJ2-2; D ambiguous. The CDR3 is 13 amino acids. V lost 5 bases to trimming and J lost 0 bases, with 4 bases between them. Germline V gene sequence: CDR1 KGHSH, CDR2 LQKENI. CDR3 protein: CASSLANTGELFF. The CDR3 DNA reads as TGTGCCAGCTCATTAGCGAACACCGGGGAGCTGTTTTTT.

This chain joins TRBV27 and TRBJ2-7; D gene ambiguous. V was clipped by 2 bases and J by 2 bases, with 7 bases between them. Germline V gives CDR1 MNHEY, CDR2 SMNVEV (reference sequence). This CDR3 contains 13 residues. CDR3 nucleotides: TGTGCCAGCAGTTTAGTATCTACCTACGAGCAGTACTTC. Its translation: CASSLVSTYEQYF.

The chain carries TRBV5-1 and TRBJ2-3; D is perhaps TRBD1 (5 bases). The length of the CDR3 is 16 residues. Germline CDR1 is SGHRS and CDR2 is YFSETQ. V was cut by 1 base and J by 4 bases, with 16 bases left in between. CDR3 amino acids: CASSLSTQGFPDTQYF. As DNA, the CDR3 is TGCGCCAGCAGCTTGAGTACCCAGGGATTTCCAGATACGCAGTATTTT.